A single TCR beta chain is shown here with its context. Antigen unknown. This sample is part of a study of CXCR3-negative and CXCR3-positive naive CD8 T cells. Study-level findings and limits: The study found that naive CXCR3-negative and CXCR3-positive cells shared TRBV-TRBJ usage, while memory cells differed.

Germline V lookup: CDR1 SQVTM, CDR2 ANQGSEA. This CDR3 has 11 amino acids. Through 5' RACE with UMI labels, the TRB cDNA libraries were prepared. TCRdb re-called the 5' RACE reads; one entry per CDR3 protein, DNA not given. The specimen's table records about 57,000 distinct CDR3 sequences. V gene TRBV29-1 combines with J gene TRBJ2-1; the D call of TRBD2 rests on TCRdb alone, since no DNA is present to check it. This TCR was recovered from a human donor in good health. Some clones in this sample may be carry-over from other donors' samples. Sequenced input: memory CD8+ T cells from blood. The CDR3 region is CSEMSGGEQFF.